One sample yielded the 27 T cell receptor beta chains listed below, sequenced in a study of identical twins. TCRdb reprocessed the 5' RACE reads with MiXCR, giving one entry per CDR3 protein. The table lists roughly 690,000 distinct CDR3 sequences, around 21% of them singletons. These sequences were also reported in another study, on T cells expressing NK-cell markers.

Sequencing input: PBMCs. The receptors shown here come from a woman aged 18-29 years in good health.

This clonotype was observed at least ten times. The chain is built from TRBV20-1 and TRBJ2-1; 7 bases align to TRBD2. CDR3 length equals 16 residues. The germline V gene encodes CDR1 DFQATT and CDR2 SNEGSKA (reference sequence). J lost 4 bases, V lost 3 bases, and 12 bases had no gene match. The CDR3, as DNA: TGCAGTGCTAGGAAGACTAGCCCTCTCGCTTACAATGAGCAGTTCTTC. Translation gives CSARKTSPLAYNEQFF.

This clonotype was observed many times. The J gene is TRBJ1-1, the V gene TRBV20-1; 8 bases are a match to TRBD1. There are 14 residues in the CDR3. V trimming: 8 bases; J trimming: 2 bases; junction bases outside the gene matches: 10. The germline V gene encodes CDR1 DFQATT and CDR2 SNEGSKA (reference sequence). The CDR3 loop is CSRRRTGSNTEAFF. CDR3 in DNA: TGCAGTCGCAGAAGGACAGGGAGTAACACTGAAGCTTTCTTT.

This clonotype was seen a handful of times. The chain combines TRBV7-2 with TRBJ2-5, with D possibly matching TRBD2 (6 bases). This CDR3 is 16 amino acids long. V was clipped by 1 base and J by 4 bases, with 16 bases between them. Germline CDR1 reads SGHTA; CDR2 reads FQGNSA. CDR3: CASSLELATAGETQYF. In DNA form, the CDR3 reads TGTGCCAGCAGCTTAGAATTAGCCACAGCGGGAGAGACCCAGTACTTC.

This chain links TRBV7-2 with TRBJ2-1, with 8 bases matching TRBD2. Unmatched junction bases numbered 14, after V lost 1 base and J lost 9 bases. Germline CDR1 and CDR2: SGHTA and FQGNSA. The CDR3 is made up of 17 amino acids. CDR3 bases: TGTGCCAGCAGCTTAGTAAGGACTGGGCGGGAGGAGGGTGAGCAGTTCTTC. The encoded protein is CASSLVRTGREEGEQFF. The complete variable domain, with remaining parts taken from reference TRBV7-2 and TRBJ2-1, reads GAGVSQSPSNKVTEKGKDVELRCDPISGHTALYWYRQSLGQGLEFLIYFQGNSAPDKSGLPSDRFSAERTGGSVSTLTIQRTQQEDSAVYLCASSLVRTGREEGEQFFGPGTRLTVL.

At least ten counts were recorded for this clonotype. The chain recombines TRBV24-1 with TRBJ2-1, with 9 bases matching TRBD2. CDR1 is KGHDR and CDR2 is SFDVKD in the germline V gene. V shed 4 bases, J shed 13 bases, and the junction held 7 bases outside the gene matches. The CDR3 runs to 13 residues. CDR3 DNA: TGTGCCACCAGTGACTCAGGGACTAGCCATCAGTTCTTC. Residues: CATSDSGTSHQFF.

The table lists this clonotype with a few counts. This chain joins TRBV7-3 and TRBJ2-2; 10 positions agree with TRBD2. Germline V gene lookup returns CDR1 SGHTA and CDR2 FQGTGA. The CDR3 sequence is 15 residues long. The ends lost 3 bases at V and 6 bases at J; junction bases unmatched: 4. The CDR3 here is CASSFQRGGAGELFF. The CDR3 bases are TGTGCCAGCAGCTTCCAGCGGGGGGGCGCCGGGGAGCTGTTTTTT.

The genes are TRBV5-1 and TRBJ2-7; 14 bases fit TRBD2. The CDR3 contains 16 residues. Germline V gene data show CDR1 as SGHRS and CDR2 as YFSETQ. Unmatched junction bases numbered 7, after V lost 3 bases and J lost 5 bases. The chain's CDR3 is CASSWGTSGSGNEQYF. CDR3 sequence (DNA): TGCGCCAGCAGCTGGGGGACTAGCGGGAGTGGGAACGAGCAGTACTTC.

V usage is TRBV6-1 and J usage is TRBJ2-3; D might be TRBD2 (5 bases). This CDR3 comprises 14 residues. CDR1 MNHNS and CDR2 SASEGT come from the germline V gene. Trimming took off 7 bases at V and 6 bases at J, with 17 bases between the two ends. The CDR3 nucleotides are TGTGCCAGCATATCTAGCCCCCTAGGGGATACGCAGTATTTT. Translated: CASISSPLGDTQYF.

The CDR3 sequence: CATSTTGSEQFF. The CDR3 coding sequence is TGTGCCACCTCCACTACGGGTAGTGAGCAGTTCTTC. The V and J genes are TRBV24-1 and TRBJ2-1; unclear D gene. Germline V CDR1 and CDR2: KGHDR, SFDVKD. V lost 9 bases and J lost 9, with 14 bases in between. This CDR3 has 12 residues.

The chain has TRBV20-1 and TRBJ1-6, with TRBD1 as a possible D gene (5 bases). The CDR3 loop spans 13 amino acids. Trimming took off 3 bases at V and 6 bases at J, with 9 bases between the two ends. Germline loops: CDR1 DFQATT, CDR2 SNEGSKA (reference sequence). CDR3 DNA: TGCAGTGCTAGGGGGACGGCTAATTCACCCCTCCACTTT. It is translated as CSARGTANSPLHF.

V and J are TRBV9 and TRBJ2-4; possibly TRBD2 for D (6 bases). Looked up from germline, CDR1 is SGDLS and CDR2 is YYNGEE. The CDR3 runs to 16 residues. Trimming removed 0 bases from V and 6 bases from J, with 16 bases in between. CDR3 amino acids: CASSVAGGDLGNIQYF. Written as DNA, the CDR3 is TGTGCCAGCAGCGTAGCCGGCGGGGACCTAGGAAACATTCAGTACTTC. The variable domain in full, with the rest retrieved from reference TRBV9 and TRBJ2-4, is DSGVTQTPKHLITATGQRVTLRCSPRSGDLSVYWYQQSLDQGLQFLIQYYNGEERAKGNILERFSAQQFPDLHSELNLSSLELGDSALYFCASSVAGGDLGNIQYFGAGTRLSVL.

The chain links TRBV10-3 to TRBJ2-7, with 8 bases lining up with TRBD1. This CDR3 contains 12 residues. The V and J ends lost 11 bases and 6 bases, in that order; junction bases with no gene match: 9. Germline V gene sequence: CDR1 ENHRY, CDR2 SYGVKD. CDR3 in amino acids: CAAHQGAGEQYF. CDR3 DNA sequence: TGTGCCGCGCACCAGGGGGCTGGCGAGCAGTACTTC.

This clonotype turned up a few times. The chain employs TRBV7-3 and TRBJ2-1; TRBD2 agrees at 8 bases. The germline V gene encodes CDR1 SGHTA and CDR2 FQGTGA. There are 15 residues in the CDR3. The V gene end was trimmed by 5 bases and the J gene end by 6 bases; junction bases not matched to a gene: 9. The chain's CDR3 is CASSPREAGANEQFF. Here the CDR3 DNA reads TGTGCCAGCAGCCCCCGGGAAGCGGGGGCCAATGAGCAGTTCTTC.

This clonotype was detected only a few times. The V call is TRBV7-9, the J call TRBJ2-7; D not certain. V was pared by 5 bases and J by 2 bases, with 7 bases between. Germline V CDR1 and CDR2: SEHNR, FQNEAQ (reference sequence). The CDR3 has 12 amino acids. The chain's CDR3 is CASSEQAYEQYF. Written as DNA, the CDR3 is TGTGCCAGCAGCGAGCAGGCCTACGAGCAGTACTTC.

The chain employs TRBV6-2 or TRBV6-3 and TRBJ1-2, with D unclear. Trimming removed 8 bases from V and 7 bases from J, with 14 bases in between. CDR1 and CDR2 from the germline V gene are MNHEY and SVGEGT. The CDR3 totals 12 residues. The CDR3 region is CASLEGLAGYTF. DNA of the CDR3: TGTGCCAGCTTAGAGGGCCTTGCTGGCTACACCTTC.

The rearrangement uses TRBV5-1 and TRBJ2-5, with D uncertain. The V gene lost 6 bases and the J gene lost 4 bases, with 22 bases spanning the gap. From germline, CDR1 is SGHRS and CDR2 YFSETQ. The CDR3 consists of 16 residues. The CDR3 nucleotides read TGCGCCAGCACAACCGTAGGGTCAGCCGACTTAGAGACCCAGTACTTC. Protein: CASTTVGSADLETQYF.

The V call is TRBV25-1, the J call TRBJ2-3; D is uncertain. The V gene's germline CDR1 is MGHDK and CDR2 SYGVNS. The V and J ends lost 3 bases and 3 bases respectively, with 7 bases between them. The CDR3 totals 13 residues. CDR3 in amino acids: CASSDLWTDTQYF. The CDR3 region has the DNA TGTGCCAGCAGTGATCTATGGACAGATACGCAGTATTTT.

This clonotype was counted once. V gene TRBV6-1 combines with J gene TRBJ2-5; D assignment may be TRBD1 or TRBD2 (5 bases each). The CDR3 has 15 amino acids. Trimming took off 5 bases at V and 4 bases at J, with 17 bases between the two ends. The germline CDR1 and CDR2 sequences are MNHNS and SASEGT. The CDR3 DNA sequence: TGTGCCAGCAGTAATTATTACGGGGCGAGAGAGACCCAGTACTTC. This gives the protein CASSNYYGARETQYF.

This clonotype was recorded a few times. V gene TRBV5-6 combines with J gene TRBJ2-2, with D unclear. The CDR3 has 15 amino acids. From germline, CDR1 is SGHDT and CDR2 YYEEEE. Trimming cost V 0 bases and J 1 base, with 7 bases left between them. CDR3 coding DNA: TGTGCCAGCAGCTTGGACAGCTGGAACACCGGGGAGCTGTTTTTT. As protein: CASSLDSWNTGELFF.

This clonotype has more than one count but fewer than ten. The CDR3, as DNA: TGTGCCAGCAGTGCGCTAGCGGGTGCCTACGAGCAGTACTTC. It specifies CASSALAGAYEQYF. The chain recombines TRBV2 with TRBJ2-7; 8 bases line up with TRBD2. The J segment lost 2 bases and the V segment lost 4 bases, leaving 4 bases of the junction unmatched. This CDR3 spans 14 amino acids. Germline CDR1 is SNHLY and CDR2 is FYNNEI. Full variable domain (outside the CDR3, taken from reference TRBV2 and TRBJ2-7): EPEVTQTPSHQVTQMGQEVILRCVPISNHLYFYWYRQILGQKVEFLVSFYNNEISEKSEIFDDQFSVERPDGSNFTLKIRSTKLEDSAMYFCASSALAGAYEQYFGPGTRLTVT.

The chain has TRBV12-3 or TRBV12-4 and TRBJ1-5; D is ambiguous. Trimming stripped 2 bases from V and 5 bases from J, with 10 bases between. The CDR3 loop spans 14 amino acids. The CDR3 is CASSLRRADQPQHF. The DNA for the CDR3 is TGTGCCAGCAGTTTAAGGAGGGCAGATCAGCCCCAGCATTTT.

This rearrangement joins TRBV7-9 to TRBJ1-1, with D possibly matching TRBD1 (5 bases). Trimming removed 1 base at V and 0 bases at J, with 9 bases between. The CDR3 extends over 15 amino acids. The germline gives CDR1 SEHNR, CDR2 FQNEAQ (reference sequence). CDR3: CASSLGNRMNTEAFF. Written as DNA, the CDR3 is TGTGCCAGCAGCTTAGGGAACAGGATGAACACTGAAGCTTTCTTT.

On this clonotype itself: The junction shows a germline mismatch at one end, possibly a read error. The chain recombines TRBV6-1 with TRBJ2-1; D is perhaps TRBD2 (6 bases). This CDR3 has 16 amino acids. Germline CDR1 is MNHNS and CDR2 is SASEGT. The CDR3, as DNA: TGTGCCAGCAGTCAAGCGGGCCTGAGCTCCTACAATGAGCAGTTCTTC. Protein product: CASSQAGLSSYNEQFF.

This chain connects TRBV20-1 to TRBJ2-1, with 12 bases fitting TRBD2. Germline CDR1 and CDR2: DFQATT and SNEGSKA (reference sequence). The V and J ends lost 6 bases and 3 bases, in that order; junction bases with no gene match: 9. This CDR3 is 16 amino acids long. CDR3 bases: TGCAGTGCCAGAACCACTAGCGGGAGGTTCTACAATGAGCAGTTCTTC. Translating gives CSARTTSGRFYNEQFF.

The rearrangement links TRBV29-1 to TRBJ2-1; TRBD1 matches at 9 bases. Trimming at V came to 4 bases and at J to 6 bases, leaving 4 bases not matched to a gene. Per germline, CDR1 SQVTM and CDR2 ANQGSEA. The CDR3 sequence is 13 residues long. The CDR3 DNA sequence: TGCAGCGTTGGGACAGGGGATTCCAATGAGCAGTTCTTC. Its protein is CSVGTGDSNEQFF.

Of note for this clonotype: Relative to the germline gene, one junction end is altered; a read error may explain this. V usage is TRBV11-2 and J usage is TRBJ1-2; D is unresolved. The CDR3 is 11 amino acids. Germline V gene sequence: CDR1 SGHAT, CDR2 FQNNGV. The CDR3 region is CASSLSRAVDF. The CDR3 nucleotides read TGTGCCAGCAGCTTATCGAGGGCCGTTGACTTC. The variable domain in full, with the rest retrieved from reference TRBV11-2 and TRBJ1-2, is EAGVAQSPRYKIIEKRQSVAFWCNPISGHATLYWYQQILGQGPKLLIQFQNNGVVDDSQLPKDRFSAERLKGVDSTLKIQPAKLEDSAVYLCASSLSRAVDFGSGTRLTVV.

This clonotype was detected a few times. This sequence joins TRBV7-9 and TRBJ2-1; D ambiguous. The CDR3 has 11 amino acids. CDR1 is SEHNR and CDR2 is FQNEAQ in the germline V gene (reference sequence). V was pared by 5 bases and J by 11 bases, with 10 bases between. CDR3 in DNA: TGTGCCAGCAGCCCGCCTCATCAGCAGTTCTTC. Protein product: CASSPPHQQFF. The entire variable domain, with the rest obtained from reference TRBV7-9 and TRBJ2-1, is as follows: DTGVSQNPRHKITKRGQNVTFRCDPISEHNRLYWYRQTLGQGPEFLTYFQNEAQLEKSRLLSDRFSAERPKGSFSTLEIQRTEQGDSAMYLCASSPPHQQFFGPGTRLTVL.